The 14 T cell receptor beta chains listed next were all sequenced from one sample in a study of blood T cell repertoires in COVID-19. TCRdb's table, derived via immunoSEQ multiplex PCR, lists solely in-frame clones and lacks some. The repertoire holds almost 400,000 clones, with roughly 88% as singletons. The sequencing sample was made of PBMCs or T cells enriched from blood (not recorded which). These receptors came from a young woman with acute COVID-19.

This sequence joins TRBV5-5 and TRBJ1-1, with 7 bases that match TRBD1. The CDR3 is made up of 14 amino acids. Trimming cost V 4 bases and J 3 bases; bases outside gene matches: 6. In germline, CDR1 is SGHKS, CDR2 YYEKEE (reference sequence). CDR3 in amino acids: CASSRQGLDTEAFF. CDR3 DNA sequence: TGTGCCAGCAGCCGACAGGGATTGGACACTGAAGCTTTCTTT.

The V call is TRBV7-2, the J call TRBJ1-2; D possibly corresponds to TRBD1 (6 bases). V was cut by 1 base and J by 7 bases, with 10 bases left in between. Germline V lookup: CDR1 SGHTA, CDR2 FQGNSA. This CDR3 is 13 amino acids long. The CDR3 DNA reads TGTGCCAGCAGCTTAGTCACACAGGGTGGCTACACCTTC. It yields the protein CASSLVTQGGYTF.

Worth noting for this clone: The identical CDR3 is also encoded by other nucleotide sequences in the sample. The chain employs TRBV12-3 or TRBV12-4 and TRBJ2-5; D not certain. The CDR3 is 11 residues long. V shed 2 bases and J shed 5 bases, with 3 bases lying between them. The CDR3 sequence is CASSLRETQYF. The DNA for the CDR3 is TGTGCCAGCAGTTTACGGGAGACCCAGTACTTC.

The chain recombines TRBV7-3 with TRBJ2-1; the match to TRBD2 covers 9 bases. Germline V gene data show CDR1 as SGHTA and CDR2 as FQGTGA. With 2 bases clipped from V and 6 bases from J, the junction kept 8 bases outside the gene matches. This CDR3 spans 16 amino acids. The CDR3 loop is CASSLASPSGVNEQFF. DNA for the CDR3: TGTGCCAGCAGCTTAGCTTCCCCTAGCGGGGTCAATGAGCAGTTCTTC.

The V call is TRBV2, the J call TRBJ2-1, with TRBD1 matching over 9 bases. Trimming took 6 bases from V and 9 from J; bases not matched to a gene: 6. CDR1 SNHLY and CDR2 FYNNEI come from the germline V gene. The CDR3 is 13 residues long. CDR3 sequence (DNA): TGTGCCAGCAGCTACAGGGGGCTGGGTGAGCAGTTCTTC. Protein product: CASSYRGLGEQFF.

CDR3: CAISESFKPGNTIYF. The CDR3 DNA sequence: TGTGCCATCAGTGAGTCGTTTAAGCCCGGAAACACCATATATTTT. V gene TRBV10-3 combines with J gene TRBJ1-3; D call uncertain. This CDR3 is 15 amino acids long. Trimming left V 0 bases short and J 4 bases short, with 10 bases between. Germline CDR1 ENHRY, CDR2 SYGVKD.

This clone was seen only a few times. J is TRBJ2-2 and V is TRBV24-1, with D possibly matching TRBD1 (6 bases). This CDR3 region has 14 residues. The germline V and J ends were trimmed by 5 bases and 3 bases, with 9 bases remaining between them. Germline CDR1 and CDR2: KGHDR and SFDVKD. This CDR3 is CATSGRTDTGELFF. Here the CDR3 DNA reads TGTGCCACCAGTGGTCGGACAGACACCGGGGAGCTGTTTTTT.

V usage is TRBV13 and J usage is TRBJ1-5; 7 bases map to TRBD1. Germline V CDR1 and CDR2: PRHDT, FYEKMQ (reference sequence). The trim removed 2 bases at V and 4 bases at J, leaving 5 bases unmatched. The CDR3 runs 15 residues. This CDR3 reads CASSLNRGINQPQHF. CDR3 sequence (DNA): TGTGCCAGCAGCTTAAACAGGGGTATTAATCAGCCCCAGCATTTT.

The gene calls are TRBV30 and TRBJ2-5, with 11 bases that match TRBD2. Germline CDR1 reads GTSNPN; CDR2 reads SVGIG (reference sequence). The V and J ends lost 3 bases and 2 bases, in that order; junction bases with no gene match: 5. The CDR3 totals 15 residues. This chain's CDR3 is CAWRMGLADQETQYF. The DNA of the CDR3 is TGTGCCTGGAGAATGGGACTAGCGGATCAAGAGACCCAGTACTTC.

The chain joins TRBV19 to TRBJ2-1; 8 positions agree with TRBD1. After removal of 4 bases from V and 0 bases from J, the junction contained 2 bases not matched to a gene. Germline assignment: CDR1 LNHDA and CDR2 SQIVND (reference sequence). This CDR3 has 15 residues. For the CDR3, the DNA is TGTGCCAGTAGTACGGACAGGGACTCCTACAATGAGCAGTTCTTC. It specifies CASSTDRDSYNEQFF.

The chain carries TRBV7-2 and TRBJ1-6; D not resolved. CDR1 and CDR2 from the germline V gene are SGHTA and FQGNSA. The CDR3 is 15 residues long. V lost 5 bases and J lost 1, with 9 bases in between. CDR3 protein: CASSPQVSYNSPLHF. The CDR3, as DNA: TGTGCCAGCAGCCCGCAGGTGTCCTATAATTCACCCCTCCACTTT.

CDR3: CASSPRGGTNQPQHF. Here the CDR3 DNA reads TGTGCCAGCAGCCCCAGGGGAGGGACCAATCAGCCCCAGCATTTT. V gene TRBV5-6 combines with J gene TRBJ1-5; a possible D gene is TRBD1 (6 bases). This CDR3 has 15 amino acids. Trimming took 4 bases from V and 3 from J, leaving 14 bases between them. CDR1 and CDR2 (germline): SGHDT, YYEEEE. Supplemented by reference TRBV5-6 and TRBJ1-5, the full variable domain reads DAGVTQSPTHLIKTRGQQVTLRCSPKSGHDTVSWYQQALGQGPQFIFQYYEEEERQRGNFPDRFSGHQFPNYSSELNVNALLLGDSALYLCASSPRGGTNQPQHFGDGTRLSIL.

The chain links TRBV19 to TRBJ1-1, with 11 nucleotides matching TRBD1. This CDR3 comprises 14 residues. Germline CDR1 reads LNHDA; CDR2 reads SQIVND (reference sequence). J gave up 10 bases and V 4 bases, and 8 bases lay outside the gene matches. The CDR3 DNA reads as TGTGCCAGTAGTAGCCCCAAGGACAGGGGGCCAGCTTTCTTT. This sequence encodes CASSSPKDRGPAFF.

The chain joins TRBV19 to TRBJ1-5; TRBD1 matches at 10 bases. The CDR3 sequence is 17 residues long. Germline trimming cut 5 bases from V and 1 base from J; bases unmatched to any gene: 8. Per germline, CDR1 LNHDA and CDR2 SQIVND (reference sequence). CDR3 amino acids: CASSSIDRGQSNQPQHF. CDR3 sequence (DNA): TGTGCCAGTAGTTCTATAGACAGGGGGCAAAGCAATCAGCCCCAGCATTTT.